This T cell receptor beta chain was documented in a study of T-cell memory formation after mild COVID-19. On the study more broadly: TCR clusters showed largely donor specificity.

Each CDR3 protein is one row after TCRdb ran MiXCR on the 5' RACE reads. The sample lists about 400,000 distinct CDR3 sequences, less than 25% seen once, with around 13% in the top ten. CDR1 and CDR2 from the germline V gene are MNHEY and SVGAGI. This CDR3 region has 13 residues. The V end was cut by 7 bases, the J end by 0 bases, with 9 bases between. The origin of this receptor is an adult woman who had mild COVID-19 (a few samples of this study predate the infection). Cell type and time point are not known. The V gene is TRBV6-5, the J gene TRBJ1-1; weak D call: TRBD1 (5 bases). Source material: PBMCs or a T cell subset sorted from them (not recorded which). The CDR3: CASTARVNTEAFF. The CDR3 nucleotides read TGTGCCAGCACCGCCAGGGTGAACACTGAAGCTTTCTTT.